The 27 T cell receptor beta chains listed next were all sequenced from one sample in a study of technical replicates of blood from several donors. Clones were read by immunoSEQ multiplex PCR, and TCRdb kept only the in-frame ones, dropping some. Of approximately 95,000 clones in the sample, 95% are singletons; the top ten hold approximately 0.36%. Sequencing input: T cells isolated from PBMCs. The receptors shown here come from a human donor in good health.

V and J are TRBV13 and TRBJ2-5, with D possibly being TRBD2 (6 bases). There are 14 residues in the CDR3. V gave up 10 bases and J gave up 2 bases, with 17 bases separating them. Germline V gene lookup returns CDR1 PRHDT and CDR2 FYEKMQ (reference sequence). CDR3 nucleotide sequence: TGTGCCACAGCTCAGCGGGTAGGGCAAGAGACCCAGTACTTC. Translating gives CATAQRVGQETQYF.

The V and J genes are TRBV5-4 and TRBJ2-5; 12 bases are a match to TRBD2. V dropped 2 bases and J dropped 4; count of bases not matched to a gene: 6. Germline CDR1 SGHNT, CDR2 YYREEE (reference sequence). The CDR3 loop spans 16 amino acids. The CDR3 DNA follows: TGTGCCAGCAGCTTACCTACTAGCGGGAGGACAGAGACCCAGTACTTC. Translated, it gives CASSLPTSGRTETQYF.

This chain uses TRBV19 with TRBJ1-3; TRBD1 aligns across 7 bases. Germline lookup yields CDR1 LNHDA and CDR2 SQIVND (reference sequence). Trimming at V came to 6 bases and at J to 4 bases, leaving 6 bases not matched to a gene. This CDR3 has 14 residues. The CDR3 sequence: CASRRGGSGNTIYF. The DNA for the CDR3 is TGTGCCAGTAGGAGAGGGGGCAGCGGAAACACCATATATTTT.

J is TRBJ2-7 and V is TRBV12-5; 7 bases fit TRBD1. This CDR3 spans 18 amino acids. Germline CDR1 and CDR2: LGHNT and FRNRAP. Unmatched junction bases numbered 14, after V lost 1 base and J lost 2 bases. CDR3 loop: CASGLAFDRQGHPYEQYF. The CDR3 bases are TGTGCTAGTGGTTTGGCCTTCGATAGACAGGGACATCCCTACGAGCAGTACTTC.

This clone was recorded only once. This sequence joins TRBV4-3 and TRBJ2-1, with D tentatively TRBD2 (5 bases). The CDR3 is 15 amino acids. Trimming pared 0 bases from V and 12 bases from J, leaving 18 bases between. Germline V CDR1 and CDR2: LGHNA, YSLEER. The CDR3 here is CASSQESSSAGGQFF. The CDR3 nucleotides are TGCGCCAGCAGCCAAGAGAGTTCCTCTGCAGGAGGGCAGTTCTTC.

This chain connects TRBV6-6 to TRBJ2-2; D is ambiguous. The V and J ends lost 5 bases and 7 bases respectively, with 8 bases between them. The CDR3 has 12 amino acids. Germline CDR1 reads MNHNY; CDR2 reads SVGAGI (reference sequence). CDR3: CASSPLGGELFF. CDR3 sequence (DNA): TGTGCCAGCAGTCCCCTCGGCGGGGAGCTGTTTTTT.

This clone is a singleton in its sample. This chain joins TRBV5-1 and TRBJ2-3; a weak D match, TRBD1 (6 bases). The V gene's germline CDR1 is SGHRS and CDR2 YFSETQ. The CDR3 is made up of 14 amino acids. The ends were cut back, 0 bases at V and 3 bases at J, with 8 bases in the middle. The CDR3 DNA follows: TGCGCCAGCAGCTTGGACAGGGTAACAGATACGCAGTATTTT. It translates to CASSLDRVTDTQYF.

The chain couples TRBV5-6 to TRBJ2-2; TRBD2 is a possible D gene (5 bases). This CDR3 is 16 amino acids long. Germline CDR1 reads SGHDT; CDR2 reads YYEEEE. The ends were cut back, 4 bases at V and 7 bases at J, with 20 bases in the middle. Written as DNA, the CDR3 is TGTGCCAGCAGCCACGAACTAGTCGACGGTTTCGGGGAGCTGTTTTTT. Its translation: CASSHELVDGFGELFF.

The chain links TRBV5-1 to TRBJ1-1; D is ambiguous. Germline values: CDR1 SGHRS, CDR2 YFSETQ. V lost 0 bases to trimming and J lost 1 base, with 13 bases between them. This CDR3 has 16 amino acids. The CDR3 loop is CASSLVSRPQNTEAFF. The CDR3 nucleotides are TGCGCCAGCAGCTTGGTATCCAGGCCTCAGAACACTGAAGCTTTCTTT.

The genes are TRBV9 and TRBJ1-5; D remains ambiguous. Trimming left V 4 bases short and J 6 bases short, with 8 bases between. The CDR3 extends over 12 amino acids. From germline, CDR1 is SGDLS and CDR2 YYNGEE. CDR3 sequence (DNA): TGTGCCAGCAGCAACAATGGTCAGCCCCAGCATTTT. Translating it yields CASSNNGQPQHF. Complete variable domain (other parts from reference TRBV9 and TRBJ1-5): DSGVTQTPKHLITATGQRVTLRCSPRSGDLSVYWYQQSLDQGLQFLIQYYNGEERAKGNILERFSAQQFPDLHSELNLSSLELGDSALYFCASSNNGQPQHFGDGTRLSIL.

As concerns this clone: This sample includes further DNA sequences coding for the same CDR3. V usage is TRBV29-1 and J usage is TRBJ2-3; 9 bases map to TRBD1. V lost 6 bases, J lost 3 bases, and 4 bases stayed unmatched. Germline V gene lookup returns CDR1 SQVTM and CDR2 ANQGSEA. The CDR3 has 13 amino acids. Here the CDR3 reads CSVDRGLTDTQYF. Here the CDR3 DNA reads TGCAGCGTCGACAGGGGGTTAACAGATACGCAGTATTTT.

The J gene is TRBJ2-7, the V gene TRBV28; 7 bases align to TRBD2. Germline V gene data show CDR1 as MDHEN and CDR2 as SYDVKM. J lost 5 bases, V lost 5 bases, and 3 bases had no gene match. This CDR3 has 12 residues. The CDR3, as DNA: TGTGCCAGCAGTGGACTAGTCCACGAGCAGTACTTC. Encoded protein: CASSGLVHEQYF.

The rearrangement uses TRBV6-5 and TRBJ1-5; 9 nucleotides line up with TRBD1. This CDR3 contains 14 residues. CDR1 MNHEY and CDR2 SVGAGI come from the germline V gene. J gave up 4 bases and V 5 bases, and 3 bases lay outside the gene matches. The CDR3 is CASSEQGANQPQHF. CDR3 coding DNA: TGTGCCAGCAGTGAACAGGGGGCGAATCAGCCCCAGCATTTT.

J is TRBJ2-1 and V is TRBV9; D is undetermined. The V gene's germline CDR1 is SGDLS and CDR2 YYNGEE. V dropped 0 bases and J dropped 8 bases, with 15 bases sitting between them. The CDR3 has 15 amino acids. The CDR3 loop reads CASSVAPGSKDEQFF. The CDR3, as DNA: TGTGCCAGCAGCGTAGCTCCCGGTAGCAAGGATGAGCAGTTCTTC. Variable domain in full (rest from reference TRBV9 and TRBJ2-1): DSGVTQTPKHLITATGQRVTLRCSPRSGDLSVYWYQQSLDQGLQFLIQYYNGEERAKGNILERFSAQQFPDLHSELNLSSLELGDSALYFCASSVAPGSKDEQFFGPGTRLTVL.

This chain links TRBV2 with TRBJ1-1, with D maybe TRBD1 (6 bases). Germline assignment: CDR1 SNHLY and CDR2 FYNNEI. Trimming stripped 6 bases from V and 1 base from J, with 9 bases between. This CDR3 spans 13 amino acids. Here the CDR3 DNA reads TGTGCCAGCAGACAGGACAGGAACACTGAAGCTTTCTTT. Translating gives CASRQDRNTEAFF. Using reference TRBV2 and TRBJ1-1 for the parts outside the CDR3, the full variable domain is EPEVTQTPSHQVTQMGQEVILRCVPISNHLYFYWYRQILGQKVEFLVSFYNNEISEKSEIFDDQFSVERPDGSNFTLKIRSTKLEDSAMYFCASRQDRNTEAFFGQGTRLTVV.

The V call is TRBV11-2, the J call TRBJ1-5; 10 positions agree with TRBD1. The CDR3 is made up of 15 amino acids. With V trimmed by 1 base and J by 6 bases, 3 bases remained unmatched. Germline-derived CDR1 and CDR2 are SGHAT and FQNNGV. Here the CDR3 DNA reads TGTGCCAGCAGCTTAGGACAGGGGGCAGTTCAGCCCCAGCATTTT. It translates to CASSLGQGAVQPQHF.

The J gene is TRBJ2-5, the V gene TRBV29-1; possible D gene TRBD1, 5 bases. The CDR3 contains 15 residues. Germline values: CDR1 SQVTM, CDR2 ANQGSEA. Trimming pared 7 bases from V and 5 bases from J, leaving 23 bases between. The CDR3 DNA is TGCAGCGCCCTGATGGGCGGCAGGGTAAAGGAGACCCAGTACTTC. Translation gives CSALMGGRVKETQYF.

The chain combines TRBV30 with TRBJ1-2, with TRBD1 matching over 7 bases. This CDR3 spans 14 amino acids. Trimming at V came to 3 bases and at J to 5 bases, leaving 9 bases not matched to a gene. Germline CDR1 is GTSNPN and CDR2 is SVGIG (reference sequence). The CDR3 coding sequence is TGTGCCTGGAGGACGCCGGGACAGCTGTATGGCTACACCTTC. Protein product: CAWRTPGQLYGYTF.

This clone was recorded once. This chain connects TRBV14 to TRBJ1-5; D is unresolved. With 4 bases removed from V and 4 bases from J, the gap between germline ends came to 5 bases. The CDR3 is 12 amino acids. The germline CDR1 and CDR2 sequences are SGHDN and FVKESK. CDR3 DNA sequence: TGTGCCAGCAGCCTAGCAAATCAGCCCCAGCATTTT. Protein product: CASSLANQPQHF.

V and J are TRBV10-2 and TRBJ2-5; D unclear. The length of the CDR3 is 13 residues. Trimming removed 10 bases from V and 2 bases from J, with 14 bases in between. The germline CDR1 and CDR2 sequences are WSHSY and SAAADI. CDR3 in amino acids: CATKTPSQETQYF. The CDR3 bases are TGCGCCACCAAAACACCAAGTCAAGAGACCCAGTACTTC.

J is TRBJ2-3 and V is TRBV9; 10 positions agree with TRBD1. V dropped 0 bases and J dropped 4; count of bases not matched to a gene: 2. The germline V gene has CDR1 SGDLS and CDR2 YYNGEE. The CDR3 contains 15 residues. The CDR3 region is CASSVETGGADTQYF. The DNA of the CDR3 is TGTGCCAGCAGCGTAGAGACAGGGGGCGCAGATACGCAGTATTTT.

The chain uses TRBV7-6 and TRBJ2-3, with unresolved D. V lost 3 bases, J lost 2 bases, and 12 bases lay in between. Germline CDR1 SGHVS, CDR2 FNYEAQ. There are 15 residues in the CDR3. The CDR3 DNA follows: TGTGCCAGCAGCTTGAGAAGCGCGTTCACAGATACGCAGTATTTT. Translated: CASSLRSAFTDTQYF.

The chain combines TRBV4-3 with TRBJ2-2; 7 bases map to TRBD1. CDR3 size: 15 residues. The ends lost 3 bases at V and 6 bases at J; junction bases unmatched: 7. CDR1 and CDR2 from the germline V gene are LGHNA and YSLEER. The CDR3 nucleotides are TGCGCCAGCAGCCAGACGGGACAGTTCCCCGGGGAGCTGTTTTTT. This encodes CASSQTGQFPGELFF.

CDR3 loop: CASSQGTLYTQYF. CDR3 coding DNA: TGCGCCAGCAGCCAAGGGACTCTGTATACGCAGTATTTT. The V call is TRBV4-1, the J call TRBJ2-3, with D perhaps matching TRBD2 (5 bases). The CDR3 totals 13 residues. Trimming shortened V by 1 base and J by 7 bases, and 9 bases separated the two germline ends. Germline V lookup: CDR1 MGHRA, CDR2 YSYEKL.

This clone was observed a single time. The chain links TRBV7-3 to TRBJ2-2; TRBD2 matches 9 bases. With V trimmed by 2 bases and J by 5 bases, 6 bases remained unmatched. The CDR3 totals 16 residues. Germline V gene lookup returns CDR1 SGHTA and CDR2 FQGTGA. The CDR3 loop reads CASSLDSTSGTGELFF. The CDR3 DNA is TGTGCCAGCAGCTTAGATTCGACTAGCGGTACCGGGGAGCTGTTTTTT.

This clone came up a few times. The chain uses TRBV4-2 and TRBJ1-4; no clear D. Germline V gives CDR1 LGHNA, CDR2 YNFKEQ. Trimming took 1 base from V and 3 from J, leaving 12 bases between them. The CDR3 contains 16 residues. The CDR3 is CASSQGREPPNEKLFF. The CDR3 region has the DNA TGTGCCAGCAGCCAAGGACGGGAACCCCCTAATGAAAAACTGTTTTTT.

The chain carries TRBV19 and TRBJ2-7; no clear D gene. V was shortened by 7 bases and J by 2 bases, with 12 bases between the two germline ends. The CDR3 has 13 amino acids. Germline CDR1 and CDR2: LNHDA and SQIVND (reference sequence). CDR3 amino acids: CASIMAEPYEQYF. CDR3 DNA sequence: TGTGCCAGTATAATGGCAGAACCCTACGAGCAGTACTTC.